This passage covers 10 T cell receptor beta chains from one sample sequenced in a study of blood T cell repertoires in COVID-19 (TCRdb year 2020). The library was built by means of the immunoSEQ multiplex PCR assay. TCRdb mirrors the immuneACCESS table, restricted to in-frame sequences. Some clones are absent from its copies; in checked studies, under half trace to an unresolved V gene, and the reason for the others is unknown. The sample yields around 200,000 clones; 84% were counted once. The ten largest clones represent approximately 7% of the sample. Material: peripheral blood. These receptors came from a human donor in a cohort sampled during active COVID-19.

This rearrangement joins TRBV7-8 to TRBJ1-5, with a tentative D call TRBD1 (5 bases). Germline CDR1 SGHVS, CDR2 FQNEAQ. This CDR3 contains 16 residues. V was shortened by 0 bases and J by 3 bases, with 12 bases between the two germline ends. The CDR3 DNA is TGTGCCAGCAGCTTAGCGGGCGGGGGATTCAATCAGCCCCAGCATTTT. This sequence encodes CASSLAGGGFNQPQHF.

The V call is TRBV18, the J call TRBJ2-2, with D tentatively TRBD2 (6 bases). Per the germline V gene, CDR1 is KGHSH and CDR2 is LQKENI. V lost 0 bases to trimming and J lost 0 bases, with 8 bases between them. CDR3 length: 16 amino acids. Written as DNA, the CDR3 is TGTGCCAGCTCACCACCTGGAGGGGCGAACACCGGGGAGCTGTTTTTT. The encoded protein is CASSPPGGANTGELFF. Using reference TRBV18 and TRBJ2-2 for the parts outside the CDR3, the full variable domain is NAGVMQNPRHLVRRRGQEARLRCSPMKGHSHVYWYRQLPEEGLKFMVYLQKENIIDESGMPKERFSAEFPKEGPSILRIQQVVRGDSAAYFCASSPPGGANTGELFFGEGSRLTVL.

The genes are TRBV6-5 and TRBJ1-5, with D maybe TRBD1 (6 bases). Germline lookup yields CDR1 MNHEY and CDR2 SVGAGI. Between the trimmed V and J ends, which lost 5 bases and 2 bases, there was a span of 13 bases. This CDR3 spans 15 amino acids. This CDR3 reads CASSQQGDRNQPQHF. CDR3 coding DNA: TGTGCCAGCAGTCAACAGGGCGATCGCAATCAGCCCCAGCATTTT.

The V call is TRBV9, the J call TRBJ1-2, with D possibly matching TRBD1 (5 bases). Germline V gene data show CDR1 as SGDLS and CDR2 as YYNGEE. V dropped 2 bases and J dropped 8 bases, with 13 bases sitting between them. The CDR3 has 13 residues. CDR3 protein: CASSVDNLEGYTF. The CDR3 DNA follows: TGTGCCAGCAGCGTGGACAATTTGGAAGGCTACACCTTC.

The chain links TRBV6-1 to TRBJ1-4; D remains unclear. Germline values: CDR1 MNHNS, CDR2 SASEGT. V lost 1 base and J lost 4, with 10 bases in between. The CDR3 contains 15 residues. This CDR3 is CASSEGAQFNEKLFF. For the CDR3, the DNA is TGTGCCAGCAGTGAAGGAGCCCAATTTAATGAAAAACTGTTTTTT.

DNA for the CDR3: TGTGCCACCAGTGTAAGCGGGGTTGTCGGCTACACCTTC. Its protein is CATSVSGVVGYTF. The chain links TRBV24-1 to TRBJ1-2; no clear D. The CDR3 extends over 13 amino acids. The germline gives CDR1 KGHDR, CDR2 SFDVKD. The V gene lost 5 bases and the J gene lost 8 bases, with 14 bases spanning the gap.

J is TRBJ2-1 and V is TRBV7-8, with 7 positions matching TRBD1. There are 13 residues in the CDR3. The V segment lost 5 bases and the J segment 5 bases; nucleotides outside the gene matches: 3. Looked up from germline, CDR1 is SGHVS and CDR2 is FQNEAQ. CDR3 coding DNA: TGTGCCAGCAGCCGTACAGGGGACAATGAGCAGTTCTTC. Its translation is CASSRTGDNEQFF. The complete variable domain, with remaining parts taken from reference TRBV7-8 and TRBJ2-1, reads GAGVSQSPRYKVAKRGQDVALRCDPISGHVSLFWYQQALGQGPEFLTYFQNEAQLDKSGLPSDRFFAERPEGSVSTLKIQRTQQEDSAVYLCASSRTGDNEQFFGPGTRLTVL.

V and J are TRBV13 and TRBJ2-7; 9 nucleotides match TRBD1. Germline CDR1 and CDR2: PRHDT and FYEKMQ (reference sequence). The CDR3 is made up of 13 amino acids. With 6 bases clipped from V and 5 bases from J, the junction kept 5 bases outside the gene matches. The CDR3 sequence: CASRGTGRNEQYF. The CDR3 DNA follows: TGTGCCAGCAGAGGGACAGGGCGAAACGAGCAGTACTTC.

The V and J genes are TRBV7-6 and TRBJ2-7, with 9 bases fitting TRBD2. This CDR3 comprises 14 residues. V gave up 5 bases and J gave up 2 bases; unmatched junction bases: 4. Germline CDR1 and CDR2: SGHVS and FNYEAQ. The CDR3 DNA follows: TGTGCCAGCAGCCCCGGGACTAGCACCTACGAGCAGTACTTC. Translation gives CASSPGTSTYEQYF.

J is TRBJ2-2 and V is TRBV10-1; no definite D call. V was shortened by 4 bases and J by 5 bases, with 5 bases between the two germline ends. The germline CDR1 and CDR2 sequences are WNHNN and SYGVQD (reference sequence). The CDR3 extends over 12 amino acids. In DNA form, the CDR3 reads TGCGCCAGCAGTGGGCCGACCGGGGAGCTGTTTTTT. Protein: CASSGPTGELFF.